This T cell receptor beta chain was identified during a study of cytomegalovirus exposure and HLA in healthy donors. Regarding this clone: Its antigen is undetermined.

CDR1 is ENHRY and CDR2 is SYGVKD in the germline V gene. Trimming cost V 0 bases and J 4 bases; bases outside gene matches: 8. The CDR3 extends over 18 amino acids. Regarding the study as a whole: A later analysis appeared to link common viral pathogens to several of the most significant clusters.

The PCR was carried out with 60 Vbeta primers and 13 Jbeta primers. The protocol was immunoSEQ multiplex PCR, while the TCRdb copy is restricted to in-frame clones and leaves out a portion. The sample has roughly 190,000 clones; around 81% are singletons. This clonotype originated in a man aged 18 to 30 in good health and CMV-seronegative. Sequenced sample: PBMCs. This sequence joins TRBV10-3 and TRBJ2-2, with 10 bases fitting TRBD2. The CDR3 protein is CAISESLAGERGTGELFF. The CDR3 bases are TGTGCCATCAGTGAGTCGCTAGCGGGGGAGAGGGGCACCGGGGAGCTGTTTTTT.